This paragraph reports one T cell receptor beta chain. Its antigen is as yet unknown. This specimen belongs to a study of identifying expanded T cells in peripheral blood. No infections or other immune events were documented during collection. Study results and limitations: Technical replicates showed approximately 1.2 changed clones; approximately 2 weeks roughly 18; four weeks 19. Across healthy donors, higher total template counts meant significantly greater approximately two-week count variance.

The assay was immunoSEQ multiplex PCR, and TCRdb's table has in-frame clones only and misses some. The sample consists of 45,000 to 75,000 clones, roughly four fifths of them appearing once. Germline assignment: CDR1 LNHDA and CDR2 SQIVND (reference sequence). Trimming pared 7 bases from V and 2 bases from J, leaving 11 bases between. This CDR3 comprises 13 residues. This receptor was obtained from a person aged 18 to 75 in good health. Sequenced: blood. The V and J genes are TRBV19 and TRBJ1-2; possibly TRBD1 for D (6 bases). For the CDR3, the DNA is TGTGCCAGTAATGTGGACAGAAACTATGGCTACACCTTC. Translation gives CASNVDRNYGYTF.